A selection of T cell receptor beta chains follows, all from one sample in a study of blood T cell repertoires in COVID-19. Profiled with immunoSEQ multiplex PCR; TCRdb holds only in-frame clones, not every one. The table shows around 30,000 clones, with more than 75% occurring only once. The sequenced sample was peripheral blood. These receptors all stem from a human donor in a cohort sampled during active COVID-19. The donor label of this sample is uncertain. CDR3s include the opening cysteine and the closing phenylalanine or tryptophan. Each record gives: CDR3 DNA, CDR3 protein, J gene, V gene, clone size, D gene. A D gene is named only where the DNA matches it firmly. Clone size, where shown, is once, few, many, or a class for clones that have expanded.

cdr3_nt: TGTGCCAGCAGCTCCCGCCTGAGTGCCAATGAGCAGTTCTTC
cdr3_aa: CASSSRLSANEQFF
j_call: TRBJ2-1
v_call: TRBV7-2
clone_size: -
d_call: -

cdr3_nt: TGTGCCAGCAGTGAAGGGTGGTCAGGGGGTGGGGTCCTGACTTTC
cdr3_aa: CASSEGWSGGGVLTF
j_call: TRBJ2-6
v_call: TRBV6-1
clone_size: -
d_call: TRBD1

cdr3_nt: TGTGCCAGTAGTATAGTCAACACAGATACGCAGTATTTT
cdr3_aa: CASSIVNTDTQYF
j_call: TRBJ2-3
v_call: TRBV19
clone_size: -
d_call: -

cdr3_nt: TGTGCCAGCAGCCAAGGGACAGGGGGCTCGGACGAGCAGTACTTC
cdr3_aa: CASSQGTGGSDEQYF
j_call: TRBJ2-7
v_call: TRBV7-9
clone_size: -
d_call: TRBD1

cdr3_nt: TGCAGTGCAACAATGAACACTGAAGCTTTCTTT
cdr3_aa: CSATMNTEAFF
j_call: TRBJ1-1
v_call: TRBV20-1
clone_size: -
d_call: -

cdr3_nt: TGTGCCAGCAGCTCAGGGTTTAGCAATCAGCCCCAGCATTTT
cdr3_aa: CASSSGFSNQPQHF
j_call: TRBJ1-5
v_call: TRBV5-6
clone_size: -
d_call: -

cdr3_nt: TGTGCCAGCGGAGGGTGGGCCGCGGGAGATACGCAGTATTTT
cdr3_aa: CASGGWAAGDTQYF
j_call: TRBJ2-3
v_call: TRBV2
clone_size: -
d_call: -

cdr3_nt: TGTGCCAGCAGCTTGGGGACACGGGTCGGGCGGGAAAAGCAGTTCTTC
cdr3_aa: CASSLGTRVGREKQFF
j_call: TRBJ2-1
v_call: TRBV5-4
clone_size: -
d_call: -

cdr3_nt: TGTGCCAGCAGCGTGACAGGAAGAGATACCGAGCAGTACTTC
cdr3_aa: CASSVTGRDTEQYF
j_call: TRBJ2-7
v_call: TRBV6-4
clone_size: -
d_call: -

cdr3_nt: TGCGCCAGCACTACAGGGGTGAACACTGAAGCTTTCTTT
cdr3_aa: CASTTGVNTEAFF
j_call: TRBJ1-1
v_call: TRBV5-1
clone_size: -
d_call: TRBD1

cdr3_nt: TGTGCCAGCAGTACTAGCGGGAGAAGTCAGAGCACAGATACGCAGTATTTT
cdr3_aa: CASSTSGRSQSTDTQYF
j_call: TRBJ2-3
v_call: TRBV2
clone_size: -
d_call: TRBD2

cdr3_nt: TGTGCCTGGAGTGTACCGACAGGGGGCAGGTCCGGGGAGCTGTTTTTT
cdr3_aa: CAWSVPTGGRSGELFF
j_call: TRBJ2-2
v_call: TRBV30
clone_size: few
d_call: TRBD1

cdr3_nt: TGTGCCAGCAGGGACACCAGCAATAATTCACCCCTCCACTTT
cdr3_aa: CASRDTSNNSPLHF
j_call: TRBJ1-6
v_call: TRBV2
clone_size: -
d_call: -

cdr3_nt: TGCGCCAGCAGTGACAGGGGGAATGAAAAACTGTTTTTT
cdr3_aa: CASSDRGNEKLFF
j_call: TRBJ1-4
v_call: TRBV10-1
clone_size: -
d_call: TRBD1

cdr3_nt: TGTGCCAGCAGCCCCCTGGCGGATCAGCCCCAGCATTTT
cdr3_aa: CASSPLADQPQHF
j_call: TRBJ1-5
v_call: TRBV7-8
clone_size: -
d_call: -

cdr3_nt: TGCGCCAGCAGCCAATCCCCCATACCACGGAGGGTAGTAAATGAGCAGTTCTTC
cdr3_aa: CASSQSPIPRRVVNEQFF
j_call: TRBJ2-1
v_call: TRBV4-1
clone_size: few
d_call: -

cdr3_nt: TGTGCCAGCAGCTCTTCTACTAGGGTTGGAACAGATACGCAGTATTTT
cdr3_aa: CASSSSTRVGTDTQYF
j_call: TRBJ2-3
v_call: TRBV7-6
clone_size: -
d_call: -

cdr3_nt: TGTGCCAGCAGTTACCTTTCCGCGGGTACCCAGTACTTC
cdr3_aa: CASSYLSAGTQYF
j_call: TRBJ2-5
v_call: TRBV6-5
clone_size: -
d_call: -

cdr3_nt: TGTGCCAGCAGCTTGGTCAGTTCCTACGAGCAGTACTTC
cdr3_aa: CASSLVSSYEQYF
j_call: TRBJ2-7
v_call: TRBV11-2
clone_size: -
d_call: -